This T cell receptor beta chain was found in a study of T cell changes during pregnancy in multiple sclerosis (dated by TCRdb to about 2019). Regarding the research as a whole: Changes in the T cell repertoire over the course of pregnancy were examined in this study in women with multiple sclerosis.

This clone was counted at least ten times. Its antigen specificity is not known. Per-base qualities were not stored, and no clone one base away is much larger. Library generation was performed with the immunoSEQ multiplex PCR assay. The clones in this table, taken by TCRdb from immuneACCESS, are in-frame only. Not every clone is retained; where verified, under half of the shortfall comes from an unresolved V gene, and the cause of the rest is unknown. Within this sample are around 53,000 clones, with about nine tenths of them counted one time only. The ten most abundant clones make up approximately 0.64% of the sample. The junction shows trimming of 2 bases on V and 6 bases on J, and the gene matches do not reach 4 bases of it. Via the germline V gene, CDR1 is MRHNA and CDR2 SNTAGT. The CDR3 goes from the cysteine to the phenylalanine over 15 residues. Left in the record is the CDR3 DNA by itself, 45 bases read in frame from the first base.

The receptor chain draws on TRBV6-4 and TRBJ2-1; 10 of the junction bases match TRBD2. The receptor was isolated from a female donor with multiple sclerosis, enrolled in a pregnancy study. The sample was CD4+ T cells from peripheral blood mononuclear cells, taken after pregnancy. CDR3 loop: CASSDSGGASNEQFF. The DNA sequence is TGTGCCAGCAGTGACAGCGGGGGGGCAAGCAATGAGCAGTTCTTC.